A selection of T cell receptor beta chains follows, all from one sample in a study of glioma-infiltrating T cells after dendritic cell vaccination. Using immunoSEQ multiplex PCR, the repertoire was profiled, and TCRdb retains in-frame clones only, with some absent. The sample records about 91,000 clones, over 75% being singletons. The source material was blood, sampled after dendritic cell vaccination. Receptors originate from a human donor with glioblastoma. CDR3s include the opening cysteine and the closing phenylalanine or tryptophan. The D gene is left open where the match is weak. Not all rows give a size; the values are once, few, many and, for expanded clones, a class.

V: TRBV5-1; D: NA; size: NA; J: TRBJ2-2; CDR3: CASGPGYNTGELFF; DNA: TGCGCCAGCGGACCGGGATACAACACCGGGGAGCTGTTTTTT
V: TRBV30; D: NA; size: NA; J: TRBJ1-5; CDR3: CAWSVQGPRPGQPQHF; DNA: TGTGCCTGGAGTGTACAGGGTCCGAGGCCGGGTCAGCCCCAGCATTTT
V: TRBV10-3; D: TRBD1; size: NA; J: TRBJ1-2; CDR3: CAISESGQGDYGYTF; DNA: TGTGCCATCAGTGAGTCGGGACAGGGGGACTATGGCTACACCTTC
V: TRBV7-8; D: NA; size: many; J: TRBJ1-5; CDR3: CASSLGEYSNQPQHF; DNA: TGTGCCAGCAGCTTAGGGGAGTATAGCAATCAGCCCCAGCATTTT
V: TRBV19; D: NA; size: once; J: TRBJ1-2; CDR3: CASSITGIWDGYTF; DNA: TGTGCCAGTAGTATAACAGGGATATGGGATGGCTACACCTTC
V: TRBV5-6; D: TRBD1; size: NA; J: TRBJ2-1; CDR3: CASSSPTGYNEQFF; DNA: TGTGCCAGCAGCTCCCCGACAGGGTACAATGAGCAGTTCTTC
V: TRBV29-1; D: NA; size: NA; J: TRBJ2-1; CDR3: CSANRDYNEQFF; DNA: TGCAGCGCAAACCGGGACTACAATGAGCAGTTCTTC
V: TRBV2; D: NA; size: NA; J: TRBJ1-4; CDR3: CASSDLGEKLFF; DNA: TGTGCCAGCAGTGATTTGGGCGAAAAACTGTTTTTT
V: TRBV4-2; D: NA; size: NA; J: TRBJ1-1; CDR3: CASSHPRQVEAFF; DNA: TGTGCCAGCAGCCACCCTCGACAGGTTGAAGCTTTCTTT
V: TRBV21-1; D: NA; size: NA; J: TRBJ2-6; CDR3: CASSKVGGLYSGANVLTF; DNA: TGTGCCAGCAGCAAAGTGGGGGGGCTTTACTCTGGGGCCAACGTCCTGACTTTC
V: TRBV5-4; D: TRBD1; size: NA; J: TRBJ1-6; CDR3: CASNRGGISPLHF; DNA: TGTGCCAGCAACAGGGGGGGGATTTCACCCCTCCACTTT
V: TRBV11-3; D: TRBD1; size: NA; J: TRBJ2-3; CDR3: CASSHDRDTDTQYF; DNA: TGTGCCAGCAGCCACGACAGGGACACAGATACGCAGTATTTT
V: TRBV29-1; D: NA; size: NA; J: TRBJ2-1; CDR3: CSVEEGGNGANNEQFF; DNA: TGCAGCGTTGAAGAAGGCGGGAATGGGGCTAACAATGAGCAGTTCTTC
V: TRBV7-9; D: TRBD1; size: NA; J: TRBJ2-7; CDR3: CASSLIQGANYEQYF; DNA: TGTGCCAGCAGCTTAATCCAGGGGGCGAACTACGAGCAGTACTTC
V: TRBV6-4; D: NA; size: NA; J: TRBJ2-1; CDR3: CASSVQGGNEQFF; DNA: TGTGCCAGCAGTGTACAGGGTGGCAATGAGCAGTTCTTC
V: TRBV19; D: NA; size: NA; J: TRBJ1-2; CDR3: CASSIDQFGLYGYTF; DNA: TGTGCCAGTAGTATAGATCAATTCGGACTCTATGGCTACACCTTC
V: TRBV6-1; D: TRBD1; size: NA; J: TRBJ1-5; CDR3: CASSEILGQGRSDNQPQHF; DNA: TGTGCCAGCAGTGAAATCCTGGGACAGGGGCGCTCTGACAATCAGCCCCAGCATTTT
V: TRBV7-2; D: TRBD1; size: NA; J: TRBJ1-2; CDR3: CASSQGQGGGYTF; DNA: TGTGCCAGCAGCCAGGGACAGGGGGGTGGCTACACCTTC
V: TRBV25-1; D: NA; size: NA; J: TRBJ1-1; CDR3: CASSTLTPIRTEAFF; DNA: TGTGCCAGCAGTACCCTCACCCCTATCAGGACTGAAGCTTTCTTT
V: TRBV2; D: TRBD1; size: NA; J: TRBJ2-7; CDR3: CASSAQGYSYEQYF; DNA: TGTGCCAGCAGTGCACAGGGGTACTCCTACGAGCAGTACTTC
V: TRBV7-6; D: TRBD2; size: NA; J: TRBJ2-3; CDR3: CASSSLAGAPTDTQYF; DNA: TGTGCCAGCAGCTCCTTAGCGGGAGCCCCCACAGATACGCAGTATTTT
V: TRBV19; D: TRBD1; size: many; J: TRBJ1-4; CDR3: CASSAKRQGIEKLFF; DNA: TGTGCCAGTAGTGCCAAACGACAGGGTATTGAAAAACTGTTTTTT
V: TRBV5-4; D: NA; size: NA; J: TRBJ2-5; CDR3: CASSRTGSGQETQYF; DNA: TGTGCCAGCAGCAGAACAGGGTCGGGTCAAGAGACCCAGTACTTC
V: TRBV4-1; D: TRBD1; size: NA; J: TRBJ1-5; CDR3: CASRRTGTGDNQPQHF; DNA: TGCGCCAGCAGAAGAACCGGGACAGGGGACAATCAGCCCCAGCATTTT
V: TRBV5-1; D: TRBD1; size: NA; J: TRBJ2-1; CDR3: CASSLGTVNEQFF; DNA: TGCGCCAGCAGCTTAGGGACAGTCAATGAGCAGTTCTTC
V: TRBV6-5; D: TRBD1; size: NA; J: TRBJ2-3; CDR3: CASSWGTGEGTDTQYF; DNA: TGTGCCAGCAGTTGGGGGACAGGGGAAGGCACAGATACGCAGTATTTT
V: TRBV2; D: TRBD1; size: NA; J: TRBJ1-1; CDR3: CASSDGTGGREAFF; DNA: TGTGCCAGCAGTGACGGGACAGGGGGCCGTGAAGCTTTCTTT
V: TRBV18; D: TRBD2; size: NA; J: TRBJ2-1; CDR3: CASSLWTSGRVYNEQFF; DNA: TGTGCCAGCTCACTGTGGACTAGCGGGAGGGTATACAATGAGCAGTTCTTC
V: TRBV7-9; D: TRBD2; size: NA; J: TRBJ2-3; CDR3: CASSLLAGSLDTQYF; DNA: TGTGCCAGCAGCTTACTAGCGGGGAGTTTAGATACGCAGTATTTT
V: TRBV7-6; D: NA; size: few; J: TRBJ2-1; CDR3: CASSLGGLGSEQFF; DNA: TGTGCCAGCAGCTTGGGGGGGCTTGGGAGTGAGCAGTTCTTC
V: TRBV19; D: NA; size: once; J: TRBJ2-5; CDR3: CASSSQGLETQYF; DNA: TGTGCCAGTAGTTCACAGGGATTGGAGACCCAGTACTTC
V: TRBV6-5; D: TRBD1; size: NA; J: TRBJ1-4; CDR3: CASRDRGGFEKLFF; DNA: TGTGCCAGCAGAGACAGGGGCGGGTTTGAAAAACTGTTTTTT
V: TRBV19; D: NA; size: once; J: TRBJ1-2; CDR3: CASSMGQAANGYTF; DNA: TGTGCCAGTAGTATGGGGCAGGCGGCTAATGGCTACACCTTC
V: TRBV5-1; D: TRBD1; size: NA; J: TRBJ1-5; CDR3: CASSPGTGVNQPQHF; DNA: TGCGCCAGCAGCCCCGGGACAGGGGTAAATCAGCCCCAGCATTTT
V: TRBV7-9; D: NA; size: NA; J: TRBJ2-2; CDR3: CASRTNTGELFF; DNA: TGTGCCAGCAGAACAAACACCGGGGAGCTGTTTTTT
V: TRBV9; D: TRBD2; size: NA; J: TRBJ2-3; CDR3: CASSEWAAGGHDTQYF; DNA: TGTGCCAGCAGCGAGTGGGCAGCGGGGGGGCACGATACGCAGTATTTT
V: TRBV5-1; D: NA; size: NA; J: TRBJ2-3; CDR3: CASSPSGSSDTQYF; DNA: TGCGCCAGCAGCCCGAGCGGAAGTTCCGATACGCAGTATTTT
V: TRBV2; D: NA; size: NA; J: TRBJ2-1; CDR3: CASSARPHTGYGSYNEQFF; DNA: TGTGCCAGCAGTGCTCGCCCCCACACAGGGTACGGCTCCTACAATGAGCAGTTCTTC
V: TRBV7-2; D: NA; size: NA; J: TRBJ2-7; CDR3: CASIRVPGEQYF; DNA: TGTGCCAGCATCAGGGTTCCCGGGGAGCAGTACTTC
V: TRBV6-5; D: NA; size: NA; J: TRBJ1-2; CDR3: CASSLGGGNLYGYTF; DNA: TGTGCCAGCAGTCTGGGGGGGGGCAACCTCTATGGCTACACCTTC
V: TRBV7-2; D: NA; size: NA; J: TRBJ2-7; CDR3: CASSLDIPYEQYF; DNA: TGTGCCAGCAGCTTGGACATCCCGTACGAGCAGTACTTC
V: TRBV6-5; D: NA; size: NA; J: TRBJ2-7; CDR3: CASSRTAVNEQYF; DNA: TGTGCCAGCTCCCGGACAGCAGTCAACGAGCAGTACTTC
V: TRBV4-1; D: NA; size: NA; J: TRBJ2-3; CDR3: CASSQDGTRTDTQYF; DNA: TGCGCCAGCAGCCAAGATGGGACACGCACAGATACGCAGTATTTT
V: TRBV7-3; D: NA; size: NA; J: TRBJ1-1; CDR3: CASSLALGVSEAFF; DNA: TGTGCCAGCAGCCTTGCTTTAGGGGTGAGTGAGGCTTTCTTT
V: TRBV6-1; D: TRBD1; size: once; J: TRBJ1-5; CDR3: CASRAGQLGDQPQHF; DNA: TGTGCCAGCAGGGCGGGACAGTTGGGGGATCAGCCCCAGCATTTT
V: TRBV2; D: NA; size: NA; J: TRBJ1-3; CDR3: CASSRESSGNTIYF; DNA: TGTGCCAGCAGTAGGGAGAGCTCTGGAAACACCATATATTTT
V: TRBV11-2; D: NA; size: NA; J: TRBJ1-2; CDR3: CASSLEAGILGYTF; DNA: TGTGCCAGCAGCTTAGAGGCAGGGATCCTTGGCTACACCTTC
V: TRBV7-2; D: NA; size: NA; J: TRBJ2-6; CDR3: CASLSSGANVLTF; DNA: TGTGCCAGCCTGAGCTCTGGGGCCAACGTCCTGACTTTC
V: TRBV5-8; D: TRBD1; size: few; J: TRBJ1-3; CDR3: CASSSGTGTHSGNTIYF; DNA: TGTGCCAGCAGCTCCGGGACAGGCACCCACTCTGGAAACACCATATATTTT
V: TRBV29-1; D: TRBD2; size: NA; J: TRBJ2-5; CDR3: CSVDKTSGFRTQYF; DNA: TGCAGCGTTGACAAAACTAGCGGTTTTCGAACCCAGTACTTC
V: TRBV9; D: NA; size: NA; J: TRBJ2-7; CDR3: CASSVGQYYEQYF; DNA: TGTGCCAGCAGCGTAGGGCAGTACTACGAGCAGTACTTC
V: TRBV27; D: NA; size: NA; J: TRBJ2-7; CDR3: CASSLDFSGYEQYF; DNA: TGTGCCAGCAGTTTAGATTTTAGCGGCTACGAGCAGTACTTC
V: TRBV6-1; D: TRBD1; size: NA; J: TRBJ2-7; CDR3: CASSERDRGVYEQYF; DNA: TGTGCCAGCAGTGAAAGGGACAGGGGGGTTTACGAGCAGTACTTC
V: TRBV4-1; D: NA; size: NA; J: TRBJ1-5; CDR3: CASSHRVRNQPQHF; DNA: TGCGCCAGCAGCCATCGAGTCCGCAATCAGCCCCAGCATTTT
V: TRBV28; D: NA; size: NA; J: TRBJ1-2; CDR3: CASSPIDRSGYTF; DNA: TGTGCCAGCAGCCCAATCGACAGGTCTGGCTACACCTTC
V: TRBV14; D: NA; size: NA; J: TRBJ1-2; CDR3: CASSQDHPGNYGYTF; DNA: TGTGCCAGCAGCCAAGATCATCCGGGTAACTATGGCTACACCTTC
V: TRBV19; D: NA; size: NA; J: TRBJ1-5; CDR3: CATSKVAGPQPQHF; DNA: TGTGCCACCTCAAAAGTGGCGGGGCCCCAGCCCCAGCATTTT